Included here is one T cell receptor beta chain sequence, with context. The antigen is unknown. This may come from a read error, since a much larger clone is one base off. The data were obtained in a study of liver allograft versus peripheral blood T cells. Study in general: Liver transplant recipients had T cell receptor repertoires compared between transplanted liver and peripheral blood. Study findings and constraints: Peripheral blood reportedly held T cell receptor repertoires that differed from those inside liver allografts.

TCRdb reprocessed the reads with MiXCR, giving one entry per CDR3 protein. The table lists some 7,000 distinct CDR3 sequences, 16% of them singletons, with over 7% in the top ten. CDR1 and CDR2 (germline): MNHEY, SMNVEV (reference sequence). The CDR3 runs to 14 residues. The sequence came from a human patient who had a liver transplant. Some of the T cells may derive from the graft donor. The chain employs TRBV27 and TRBJ1-2, with a weak D call TRBD1 (6 bases). The CDR3 nucleotides are TGTGGCAGCAGTCCTTGGGACACCCTGGAGGGCTACACCTTC. Its protein product is CGSSPWDTLEGYTF.